This is a list of T cell receptor beta chains from one sample in a study of CD8 T cells in Susac syndrome. TCRdb called the immunoSEQ multiplex PCR reads again in MiXCR, with one record for every CDR3 protein. This table has some 180,000 distinct CDR3 sequences, about 91% appearing once. The sample comprised CD4+ T cells from PBMCs. Receptors were obtained from a human donor with Susac syndrome. Both conserved end residues are part of each CDR3. Fields, in order: J gene, clone size, D gene, V gene, CDR3 DNA, CDR3 protein. The D gene is left open where the match is weak. Some rows mark clone size as missing; the rest say once, few, many or name a class of expanded clone.

j_call: TRBJ2-6; clone_size: .; d_call: .; v_call: TRBV7-9; cdr3_nt: TGTGCCAGCAGCTCAACTACAGGGTCAGGGGCCAACGTCCTGACTTTC; cdr3_aa: CASSSTTGSGANVLTF
j_call: TRBJ1-5; clone_size: .; d_call: .; v_call: TRBV7-8; cdr3_nt: TGTGCCAGCAGCTTAGACGGGGGTAGTAGTCAGCCCCAGCATTTT; cdr3_aa: CASSLDGGSSQPQHF
j_call: TRBJ2-1; clone_size: .; d_call: TRBD1; v_call: TRBV7-9; cdr3_nt: TGTGCCAGCAGCTTACAACAGGGGGCTTATGAGCAGTTCTTC; cdr3_aa: CASSLQQGAYEQFF
j_call: TRBJ2-7; clone_size: .; d_call: .; v_call: TRBV7-2; cdr3_nt: TGTGCCAGCAGCTTACGACCTGGACCCCCCCTCTCCTACGAGCAGTACTTC; cdr3_aa: CASSLRPGPPLSYEQYF
j_call: TRBJ2-2; clone_size: .; d_call: .; v_call: TRBV30; cdr3_nt: TGTGCCTGGAGTGCCGGAAGGGTCGACACCGGGGAGCTGTTTTTT; cdr3_aa: CAWSAGRVDTGELFF
j_call: TRBJ1-2; clone_size: .; d_call: TRBD1; v_call: TRBV28; cdr3_nt: TGTGCCAGCAGCGTCGGACAGGGGGCAGATGGCTACACCTTC; cdr3_aa: CASSVGQGADGYTF
j_call: TRBJ2-3; clone_size: .; d_call: .; v_call: TRBV5-1; cdr3_nt: TGCGCCAGCAGCTTCTTGCGGGGAGACACAGATACGCAGTATTTT; cdr3_aa: CASSFLRGDTDTQYF
j_call: TRBJ1-5; clone_size: few; d_call: TRBD1; v_call: TRBV6-1; cdr3_nt: TGTGCCAGCAGTGAAGGGACAGGGGGCAATCAGCCCCAGCATTTT; cdr3_aa: CASSEGTGGNQPQHF
j_call: TRBJ1-2; clone_size: .; d_call: .; v_call: TRBV20-1; cdr3_nt: TGCAGTGCTCGGCAACAGGAGAACTATGGCTACACCTTC; cdr3_aa: CSARQQENYGYTF
j_call: TRBJ2-1; clone_size: .; d_call: TRBD2; v_call: TRBV29-1; cdr3_nt: TGCAGCGTGATAGCGGGAGTACTCTACAATGAGCAGTTCTTC; cdr3_aa: CSVIAGVLYNEQFF
j_call: TRBJ2-3; clone_size: .; d_call: TRBD1; v_call: TRBV18; cdr3_nt: TGTGCCAGCTCACCACGGTGGACAGGGTTATATGGAGATACGCAGTATTTT; cdr3_aa: CASSPRWTGLYGDTQYF
j_call: TRBJ2-3; clone_size: once; d_call: TRBD2; v_call: TRBV12-3/TRBV12-4; cdr3_nt: TGTGCCAGTCTACGGACTAGCGGGAGAGTTACGCAGTATTTT; cdr3_aa: CASLRTSGRVTQYF
j_call: TRBJ1-5; clone_size: .; d_call: TRBD1; v_call: TRBV12-3/TRBV12-4; cdr3_nt: TGTGCCAGCAGTAAGGTAGACAGGGGAGGGCCCCAGCATTTT; cdr3_aa: CASSKVDRGGPQHF
j_call: TRBJ1-2; clone_size: .; d_call: .; v_call: TRBV12-3/TRBV12-4; cdr3_nt: TGTGCCAGCAGTGCGCAGGATTCCCCTTTCTATGGCTACACCTTC; cdr3_aa: CASSAQDSPFYGYTF
j_call: TRBJ1-2; clone_size: .; d_call: .; v_call: TRBV9; cdr3_nt: TGTGCCAGCAGCGTAGGAGGACGGTCCTATGGCTACACCTTC; cdr3_aa: CASSVGGRSYGYTF
j_call: TRBJ1-5; clone_size: once; d_call: TRBD1; v_call: TRBV6-1; cdr3_nt: TGTGCCAGCGGACAGGGCCGTCAGCCCCAGCATTTT; cdr3_aa: CASGQGRQPQHF
j_call: TRBJ2-1; clone_size: .; d_call: .; v_call: TRBV9; cdr3_nt: TGTGCCAGCAGCGTACTCAGCGCTACCCCCTACAATGAGCAGTTCTTC; cdr3_aa: CASSVLSATPYNEQFF
j_call: TRBJ2-5; clone_size: .; d_call: .; v_call: TRBV20-1; cdr3_nt: TGCAGTGCTTTCCATCCGGGGGACAGAAAAGAGACCCAGTACTTC; cdr3_aa: CSAFHPGDRKETQYF
j_call: TRBJ2-7; clone_size: .; d_call: TRBD2; v_call: TRBV6-1; cdr3_nt: TGTGCCAGCAGAGGGATTCGCGGGGGCTCCTACGAGCAGTACTTC; cdr3_aa: CASRGIRGGSYEQYF
j_call: TRBJ2-7; clone_size: once; d_call: .; v_call: TRBV20-1; cdr3_nt: TGCAGCGGCATAAGGGCTGTAGGAGGGTACGAGCAGTACTTC; cdr3_aa: CSGIRAVGGYEQYF
j_call: TRBJ2-2; clone_size: .; d_call: .; v_call: TRBV18; cdr3_nt: TGTGCCAGCTCACAGTCGGGCCCGCCTAGCACCGGGGAGCTGTTTTTT; cdr3_aa: CASSQSGPPSTGELFF
j_call: TRBJ2-5; clone_size: .; d_call: .; v_call: TRBV7-2; cdr3_nt: TGTGCCAGCAGGGATTACCAAGAGACCCAGTACTTC; cdr3_aa: CASRDYQETQYF